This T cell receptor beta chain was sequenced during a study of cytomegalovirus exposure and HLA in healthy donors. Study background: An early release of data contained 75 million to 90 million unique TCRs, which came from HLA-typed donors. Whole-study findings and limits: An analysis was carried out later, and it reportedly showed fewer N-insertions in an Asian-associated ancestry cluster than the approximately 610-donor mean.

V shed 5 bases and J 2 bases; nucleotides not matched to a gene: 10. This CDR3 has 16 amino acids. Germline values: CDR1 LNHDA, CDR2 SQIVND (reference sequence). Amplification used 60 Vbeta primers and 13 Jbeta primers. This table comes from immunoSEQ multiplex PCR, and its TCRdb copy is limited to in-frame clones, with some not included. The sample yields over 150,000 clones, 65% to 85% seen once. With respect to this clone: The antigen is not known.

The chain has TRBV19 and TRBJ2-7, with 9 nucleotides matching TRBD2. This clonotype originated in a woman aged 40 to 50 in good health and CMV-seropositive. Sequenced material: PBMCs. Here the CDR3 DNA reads TGTGCCAGTAGTGCCCTGACTAGCGGCCGTCCCTACGAGCAGTACTTC. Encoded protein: CASSALTSGRPYEQYF.